The next 20 T cell receptor beta chains were all read from a single sample in a study of blood T cell repertoires in COVID-19. Profiling relied on immunoSEQ multiplex PCR, and the TCRdb table lists in-frame clones only, not all of them. The sample lists about 100,000 clones, 75% to 85% seen once, with under 5% in the top ten. The sample consisted of peripheral blood. The receptor source for this set is a man older than 75 with COVID-19, enrolled during active disease.

This chain connects TRBV6-1 to TRBJ2-1; perhaps TRBD2 as D (6 bases). The CDR3 spans 15 residues. V dropped 2 bases and J dropped 8 bases, with 16 bases sitting between them. The germline V gene encodes CDR1 MNHNS and CDR2 SASEGT. The CDR3 is CASSETGSWRDEQFF. The DNA for the CDR3 is TGTGCCAGCAGTGAAACGGGGAGTTGGAGGGATGAGCAGTTCTTC.

The genes are TRBV14 and TRBJ2-1; 8 positions agree with TRBD1. Per the germline V gene, CDR1 is SGHDN and CDR2 is FVKESK. Germline trimming cut 1 base from V and 8 bases from J; bases unmatched to any gene: 4. The CDR3 covers 14 residues. CDR3 region: CASSQVDRGHEQFF. CDR3 coding DNA: TGTGCCAGCAGCCAAGTTGACAGGGGACATGAGCAGTTCTTC.

The gene calls are TRBV7-2 and TRBJ2-3; D possibly corresponds to TRBD2 (5 bases). V gave up 4 bases and J gave up 3 bases, with 8 bases separating them. The CDR3 runs to 13 residues. CDR1 is SGHTA, CDR2 FQGNSA, per germline. CDR3 DNA: TGTGCCAGCAGCTCCACGGGGACAGATACGCAGTATTTT. It codes for CASSSTGTDTQYF.

The rearrangement joins TRBV27 to TRBJ1-6, with 9 positions matching TRBD1. V was pared by 3 bases and J by 7 bases, with 4 bases of the junction left unmatched. Germline V gene lookup returns CDR1 MNHEY and CDR2 SMNVEV (reference sequence). The CDR3 runs 15 residues. CDR3 in amino acids: CASSFMTGGNSPLHF. The CDR3 DNA reads TGTGCCAGCAGTTTCATGACAGGGGGGAATTCACCCCTCCACTTT.

This chain joins TRBV5-1 and TRBJ1-3, with 8 bases that match TRBD1. The CDR3 consists of 17 residues. The V segment lost 5 bases and the J segment 1 base; nucleotides outside the gene matches: 11. Germline values: CDR1 SGHRS, CDR2 YFSETQ. CDR3 protein: CASRGQGISESGNTIYF. The CDR3 nucleotides are TGCGCCAGCAGAGGACAGGGAATCAGTGAGTCTGGAAACACCATATATTTT.

The rearrangement uses TRBV5-1 and TRBJ1-1, with D unclear. Trimming pared 5 bases from V and 0 bases from J, leaving 11 bases between. This CDR3 has 14 residues. CDR1 and CDR2 from the germline V gene are SGHRS and YFSETQ. CDR3 bases: TGCGCCAGCAGTTTAGCAGCACTGAACACTGAAGCTTTCTTT. Its translation is CASSLAALNTEAFF.

The V gene is TRBV3-1 (or the pseudogene TRBV3-2), the J gene TRBJ2-5; 12 nucleotides agree with TRBD2. The CDR3 has 18 residues. V dropped 5 bases and J dropped 5; count of bases not matched to a gene: 15. Germline CDR1 LGHDT, CDR2 YNNKEL (reference sequence). In DNA, the CDR3 is TGTGCCAGCAGCTATTTGACTAGCGGGAGTTGGTCGTCTGAGACCCAGTACTTC. It yields the protein CASSYLTSGSWSSETQYF.

V is TRBV28 and J is TRBJ1-4; perhaps TRBD1 as D (5 bases). Trimming took off 6 bases at V and 6 bases at J, with 14 bases between the two ends. CDR3 length equals 14 residues. Per germline, CDR1 MDHEN and CDR2 SYDVKM. The CDR3 DNA sequence: TGTGCCAGCAGATTCGACAGAAGCTATGAAAAACTGTTTTTT. Amino acid sequence: CASRFDRSYEKLFF.

This chain uses TRBV13 with TRBJ2-3, with 7 nucleotides matching TRBD2. CDR3 size: 14 residues. V dropped 0 bases and J dropped 5; count of bases not matched to a gene: 2. The germline V gene has CDR1 PRHDT and CDR2 FYEKMQ (reference sequence). CDR3 sequence (DNA): TGTGCCAGCAGCTTAGGACTAGCGAGAGATACGCAGTATTTT. Its protein is CASSLGLARDTQYF.

The chain employs TRBV29-1 and TRBJ1-5, with unresolved D. The germline CDR1 and CDR2 sequences are SQVTM and ANQGSEA. There are 13 residues in the CDR3. V dropped 6 bases and J dropped 2 bases, with 11 bases sitting between them. CDR3 residues: CSVGPGGNQPQHF. Here the CDR3 DNA reads TGCAGCGTAGGACCCGGGGGCAATCAGCCCCAGCATTTT.

The V gene is TRBV7-2, the J gene TRBJ1-6, with a weak D call TRBD1 (5 bases). CDR1 is SGHTA, CDR2 FQGNSA, per germline. Trimming left V 3 bases short and J 8 bases short, with 11 bases between. CDR3 length: 14 amino acids. The CDR3 bases are TGTGCCAGCAGCTTCGTTCAAGGGGATTCACCCCTCCACTTT. It is translated as CASSFVQGDSPLHF.

This clone appeared once. The chain recombines TRBV28 with TRBJ2-1, with 13 bases aligning to TRBD2. J gave up 6 bases and V 4 bases, and 12 bases lay outside the gene matches. Germline V lookup: CDR1 MDHEN, CDR2 SYDVKM. The CDR3 length is 18 residues. This CDR3 reads CASSSQTSGRHRTNEQFF. In nucleotides, the CDR3 is TGTGCCAGCAGTTCCCAGACTAGCGGGAGGCACCGAACCAATGAGCAGTTCTTC.

The chain uses TRBV5-1 and TRBJ2-1; 8 bases align to TRBD2. The CDR3 runs 16 residues. CDR1 and CDR2 from the germline V gene are SGHRS and YFSETQ. Trimming removed 4 bases from V and 6 bases from J; junction bases left unmatched: 12. The CDR3 DNA is TGCGCCAGCAGCGTAAACCCCGGGACTAGTCGCAATGAGCAGTTCTTC. This encodes CASSVNPGTSRNEQFF.

The gene calls are TRBV2 and TRBJ1-5; 9 nucleotides align to TRBD1. This CDR3 spans 16 amino acids. Looked up from germline, CDR1 is SNHLY and CDR2 is FYNNEI. The J segment lost 1 base and the V segment lost 6 bases, leaving 7 bases of the junction unmatched. CDR3: CASRVDRGGSNQPQHF. CDR3 DNA sequence: TGTGCCAGCAGAGTGGACAGGGGAGGGAGCAATCAGCCCCAGCATTTT.

The chain has TRBV7-6 and TRBJ2-7; 11 nucleotides align to TRBD1. Trimming at V came to 0 bases and at J to 7 bases, leaving 2 bases not matched to a gene. The CDR3 covers 14 residues. Per the germline V gene, CDR1 is SGHVS and CDR2 is FNYEAQ. CDR3 nucleotides: TGTGCCAGCAGCTTAGCGGGACAGGGGGGTGAGCAGTACTTC. Translation gives CASSLAGQGGEQYF.

This chain connects TRBV3-1 (or the pseudogene TRBV3-2) to TRBJ2-1, with D uncertain. Germline values: CDR1 LGHDT, CDR2 YNNKEL (reference sequence). V lost 0 bases and J 7 bases, leaving 4 bases between the germline ends. The CDR3 is 12 amino acids. The CDR3 is CASSQDRNEQFF. The CDR3 nucleotides are TGTGCCAGCAGCCAAGACAGGAATGAGCAGTTCTTC.

This clone was recorded a few times. The V call is TRBV7-2, the J call TRBJ1-2, with TRBD1 matching over 8 bases. Germline CDR1 reads SGHTA; CDR2 reads FQGNSA. The CDR3 has 15 amino acids. Unmatched junction bases numbered 9, after V lost 5 bases and J lost 4 bases. The CDR3 nucleotides are TGTGCCAGCAGCCGTAACAGGGGGGACGGCTATGGCTACACCTTC. Translated, it gives CASSRNRGDGYGYTF.

This chain connects TRBV23-1 to TRBJ2-5; a weak D match, TRBD2 (5 bases). TRBV23-1 is sorted into the ORF group, with uncertain function. This CDR3 is 13 amino acids long. V lost 4 bases, J lost 5 bases, and 11 bases lay in between. The CDR3 DNA reads as TGCGCCAGCAGTCCGTGGGGAGTGGAGACCCAGTACTTC. Its protein product is CASSPWGVETQYF.

Relative to its sample, this clone is medium-sized. This rearrangement joins TRBV30 to TRBJ1-2; no reliable D call. From germline, CDR1 is GTSNPN and CDR2 SVGIG (reference sequence). CDR3 size: 13 residues. Trimming left V 0 bases short and J 4 bases short, with 9 bases between. The CDR3 sequence: CAWSVRDTYGYTF. CDR3 DNA sequence: TGTGCCTGGAGTGTACGGGATACCTATGGCTACACCTTC.

This sequence joins TRBV9 and TRBJ1-2; tentative D call: TRBD1 (5 bases). This CDR3 has 12 amino acids. V lost 4 bases, J lost 4 bases, and 8 bases lay in between. CDR1 is SGDLS and CDR2 is YYNGEE in the germline V gene. This CDR3 is CASSTGLYGYTF. The CDR3 DNA reads as TGTGCCAGCAGCACAGGCCTCTATGGCTACACCTTC.